This section outlines one T cell receptor beta chain sequence together with its context. The CDR3 contains 18 residues. V trimming: 3 bases; J trimming: 4 bases; junction bases outside the gene matches: 17. Per germline, CDR1 LGHNT and CDR2 FRNRAP. Original handling: The authors estimated nucleated cell counts from reference gene primer amplification. Assay used: immunoSEQ multiplex PCR; TCRdb lists only in-frame clones, some missing. The DNA gave D and trimming, while V, J and clone size come from that table. The table lists a few hundred thousand clones, roughly 89% of them singletons. This entry comes from a study of blood T cell repertoires in COVID-19. Study-wide context: T cells, B-cell-depleted T cells, or PBMCs provided the cDNA or gDNA that served as material.

The chain links TRBV12-5 to TRBJ2-7; the match to TRBD2 covers 8 bases. The sample consisted of peripheral blood. The source is a woman younger than 45 with COVID-19, enrolled during active disease. DNA for the CDR3: TGTGCTAGTGGTTTCCACCTTCTGAGCGGGGGCTCCATTTACGAGCAGTACTTC. Translating it yields CASGFHLLSGGSIYEQYF.